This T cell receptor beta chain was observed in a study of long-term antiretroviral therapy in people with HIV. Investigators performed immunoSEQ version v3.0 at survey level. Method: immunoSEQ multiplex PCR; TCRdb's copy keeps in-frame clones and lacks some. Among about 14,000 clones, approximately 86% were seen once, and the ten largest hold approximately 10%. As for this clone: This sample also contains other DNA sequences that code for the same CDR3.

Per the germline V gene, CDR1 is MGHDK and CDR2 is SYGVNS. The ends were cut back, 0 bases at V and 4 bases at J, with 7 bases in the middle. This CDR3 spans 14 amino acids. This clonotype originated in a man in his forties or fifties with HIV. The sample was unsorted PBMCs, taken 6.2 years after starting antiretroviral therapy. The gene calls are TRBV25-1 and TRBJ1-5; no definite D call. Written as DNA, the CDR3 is TGTGCCAGCAGTGAATATAGCCTGAATCAGCCCCAGCATTTT. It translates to CASSEYSLNQPQHF.